Listed below are T cell receptor beta chains from one sample, sequenced in a study of somatic mutations in cytotoxic T cells in rheumatoid arthritis. The repertoire was sequenced with immunoSEQ multiplex PCR; TCRdb's copy has only in-frame clones and lacks some. Of roughly 5,000 clones in the sample, almost 80% are singletons; the top ten hold approximately 30%. Sequencing was carried out using CD8+ T cells sorted from blood. Receptors originate from an adult with rheumatoid arthritis. Each CDR3 is given with its conserved first and last residue. The D gene is left open where the match is weak. The size of a clone is reported for some rows only, either as once, few or many, or as a class for expanded clones.

J gene,clone size,D gene,V gene,CDR3 protein,CDR3 DNA
TRBJ1-2,once,TRBD1,TRBV29-1,CSVQGNGYTF,TGCAGTGTACAGGGGAATGGCTACACCTTC
TRBJ2-7,.,TRBD2,TRBV7-3,CASSGGDTYEQYF,TGTGCCAGCAGCGGGGGGGATACCTACGAGCAGTACTTC
TRBJ2-1,.,.,TRBV28,CASSLWGLYNEQFF,TGTGCCAGCAGTTTATGGGGTCTTTACAATGAGCAGTTCTTC
TRBJ2-2,.,.,TRBV6-1,CASSLATGIVGELFF,TGTGCCAGCAGCCTAGCGACAGGCATAGTCGGGGAGCTGTTTTTT
TRBJ1-1,.,.,TRBV13,CASSLGLGNTEAFF,TGTGCCAGCAGCTTAGGATTGGGTAACACTGAAGCTTTCTTT
TRBJ2-7,.,TRBD2,TRBV27,CASSFAAGAYEQYF,TGTGCCAGCAGTTTTGCAGCGGGGGCCTACGAGCAGTACTTC
TRBJ1-2,once,.,TRBV9,CASSVGGSNYGYTF,TGTGCCAGCAGCGTTGGAGGGTCCAACTATGGCTACACCTTC
TRBJ2-7,.,.,TRBV28,CASSLLSYSYEQYF,TGTGCCAGCAGTTTACTGAGTTACTCCTACGAGCAGTACTTC
TRBJ2-7,.,TRBD1,TRBV10-2,CASSEGAGGTSYEQYF,TGCGCCAGCAGTGAGGGGGCAGGGGGCACGTCCTACGAGCAGTACTTC
TRBJ1-1,.,TRBD1,TRBV4-1,CASSQGPGQTNTEAFF,TGCGCCAGCAGCCAAGGGCCGGGACAGACAAACACTGAAGCTTTCTTT
TRBJ2-6,few,.,TRBV5-6,CASSPTGSLGLSGANVLTF,TGTGCCAGCAGCCCAACCGGGTCCCTGGGACTCTCTGGGGCCAACGTCCTGACTTTC
TRBJ2-3,.,.,TRBV7-2,CASTPQVASTDTQYF,TGTGCCAGCACGCCACAGGTCGCTAGCACAGATACGCAGTATTTT
TRBJ1-6,.,.,TRBV19,CASSIYGAGSPLHF,TGTGCCAGTAGTATATACGGGGCCGGGTCACCCCTCCACTTT
TRBJ2-1,.,.,TRBV9,CASSPGGYNEQFF,TGTGCCAGCAGCCCCGGCGGTTACAATGAGCAGTTCTTC
TRBJ1-2,.,.,TRBV2,CASRGLQVGYGYTF,TGTGCCAGCAGGGGACTCCAGGTCGGATATGGCTACACCTTC
TRBJ2-3,.,.,TRBV11-2,CASSLDRDTQYF,TGTGCCAGCAGCTTAGATCGGGATACGCAGTATTTT
TRBJ1-2,.,.,TRBV29-1,CSVMAGGYGYTF,TGCAGCGTGATGGCGGGGGGGTATGGCTACACCTTC
TRBJ2-7,.,TRBD1,TRBV13,CASTYRGRGTYEQYF,TGTGCCAGCACGTACAGGGGACGAGGGACCTACGAGCAGTACTTC
TRBJ1-4,.,.,TRBV4-3,CASSHKGGWGEKLFF,TGCGCCAGCAGCCATAAAGGGGGTTGGGGTGAAAAACTGTTTTTT
TRBJ2-3,.,TRBD1,TRBV11-2,CASSAGTGAYSTDTQYF,TGTGCCAGCAGCGCTGGGACAGGGGCATATAGCACAGATACGCAGTATTTT
TRBJ2-1,.,.,TRBV7-9,CASSLVGSYNEQFF,TGTGCCAGCAGCTTAGTTGGCAGCTACAATGAGCAGTTCTTC
TRBJ2-5,once,.,TRBV19,CASSIRGRETQYF,TGTGCCAGTAGTATTCGGGGGCGAGAGACCCAGTACTTC
TRBJ2-3,.,.,TRBV18,CASSPDSGGTDTQYF,TGTGCCAGCTCACCGGACAGCGGGGGCACAGATACGCAGTATTTT
TRBJ2-4,.,.,TRBV4-1,CASSQVWGNIQYF,TGCGCCAGCAGCCAAGTATGGGGAAACATTCAGTACTTC
TRBJ1-5,few,.,TRBV7-9,CASSFGGLGQPQHF,TGTGCCAGCAGCTTTGGTGGCTTGGGTCAGCCCCAGCATTTT
TRBJ1-5,.,.,TRBV25-1,CASSEWGGVQPQHF,TGTGCCAGCAGTGAATGGGGGGGGGTGCAGCCCCAGCATTTT
TRBJ2-1,.,TRBD2,TRBV11-3,CASSISGGYNEQFF,TGTGCCAGCAGCATTAGCGGGGGCTACAATGAGCAGTTCTTC
TRBJ1-2,.,.,TRBV27,CASSWTANYGYTF,TGTGCCAGCAGTTGGACGGCTAACTATGGCTACACCTTC
TRBJ1-3,once,.,TRBV13,CASSFRTDSGNTIYF,TGTGCCAGCAGCTTTCGCACAGACTCTGGAAACACCATATATTTT
TRBJ1-2,.,.,TRBV7-2,CASSLVGQPGYGYTF,TGTGCCAGCAGCTTAGTGGGTCAACCCGGCTATGGCTACACCTTC
TRBJ2-3,.,.,TRBV5-1,CASSLELAEADTQYF,TGCGCCAGCAGCTTGGAACTAGCAGAGGCAGATACGCAGTATTTT
TRBJ1-2,.,.,TRBV25-1,CASSHGGYYGYTF,TGTGCCAGCAGTCACGGAGGCTACTATGGCTACACCTTC
TRBJ2-1,.,.,TRBV6-4,CASSAGANEQFF,TGTGCCAGCAGTGCGGGGGCTAATGAGCAGTTCTTC
TRBJ2-7,.,.,TRBV27,CASSLLGAYEQYF,TGTGCCAGCAGTTTATTAGGAGCCTACGAGCAGTACTTC
TRBJ1-1,few,.,TRBV29-1,CSVPGTDTEAFF,TGCAGCGTTCCAGGGACCGACACTGAAGCTTTCTTT
TRBJ1-2,.,TRBD1,TRBV7-6,CASSSGQSGGYTF,TGTGCCAGCAGCTCGGGACAGTCTGGCGGCTACACCTTC
TRBJ2-5,.,.,TRBV27,CASSLYPGHNQETQYF,TGTGCCAGCAGTCTTTATCCGGGACACAACCAAGAGACCCAGTACTTC